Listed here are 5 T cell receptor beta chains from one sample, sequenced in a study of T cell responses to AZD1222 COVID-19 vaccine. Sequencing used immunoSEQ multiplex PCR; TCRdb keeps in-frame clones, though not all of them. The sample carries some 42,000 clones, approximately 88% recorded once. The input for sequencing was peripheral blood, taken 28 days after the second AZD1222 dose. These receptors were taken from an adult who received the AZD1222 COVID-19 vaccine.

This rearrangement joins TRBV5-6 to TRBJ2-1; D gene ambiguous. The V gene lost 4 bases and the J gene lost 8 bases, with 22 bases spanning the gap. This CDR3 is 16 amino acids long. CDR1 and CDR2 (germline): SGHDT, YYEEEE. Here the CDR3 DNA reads TGTGCCAGCAGCCTGAGGATCCCGATGGTTAGGGATGAGCAGTTCTTC. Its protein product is CASSLRIPMVRDEQFF.

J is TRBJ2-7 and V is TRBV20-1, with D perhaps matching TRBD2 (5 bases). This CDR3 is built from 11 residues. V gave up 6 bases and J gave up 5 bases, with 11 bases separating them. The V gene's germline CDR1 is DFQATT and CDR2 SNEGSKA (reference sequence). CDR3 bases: TGCAGTGCCGCGGTGGAGGACGAGCAGTACTTC. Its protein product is CSAAVEDEQYF.

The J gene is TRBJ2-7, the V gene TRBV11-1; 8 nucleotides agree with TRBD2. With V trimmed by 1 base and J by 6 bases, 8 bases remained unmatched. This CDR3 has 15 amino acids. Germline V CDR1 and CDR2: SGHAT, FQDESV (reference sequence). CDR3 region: CASSLGGLVGGEQYF. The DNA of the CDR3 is TGTGCCAGCAGCTTAGGGGGACTAGTAGGAGGCGAGCAGTACTTC.

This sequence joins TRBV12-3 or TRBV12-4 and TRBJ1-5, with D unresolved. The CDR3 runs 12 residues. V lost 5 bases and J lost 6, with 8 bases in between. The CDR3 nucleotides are TGTGCCAGCAGTCCGTGGGGTCAGCCCCAGCATTTT. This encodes CASSPWGQPQHF.

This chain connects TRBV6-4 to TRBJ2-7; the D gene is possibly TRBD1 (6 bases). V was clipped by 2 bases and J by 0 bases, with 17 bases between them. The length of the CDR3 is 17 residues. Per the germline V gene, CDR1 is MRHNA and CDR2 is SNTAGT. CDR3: CASSDSRYRVSSYEQYF. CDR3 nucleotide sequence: TGTGCCAGCAGTGACAGCAGGTACAGGGTTAGCTCCTACGAGCAGTACTTC.